Described below is a single T cell receptor beta chain sequence and its context. Original methodology: Cell counts per sample came from amplifying reference gene primers. Measured with immunoSEQ multiplex PCR; TCRdb has only the in-frame clones, and not every one. V and J calls and clone size are as listed in that table; D and trimming were resolved from the DNA. The sample shows approximately 240,000 clones, around 80% of them seen only once. The entry originates in a study of blood T cell repertoires in COVID-19. As for the study in general: The study drew acute and convalescent COVID-19 samples from the United States, Italy and Spain. The analysed material was cDNA or gDNA that came from T cells, B-cell-depleted T cells, or PBMCs.

CDR1 is MDHEN, CDR2 SYDVKM, per germline. This CDR3 has 14 residues. V lost 3 bases, J lost 3 bases, and 12 bases lay in between. This chain joins TRBV28 and TRBJ2-7, with D possibly matching TRBD1 (5 bases). This clonotype originated in a woman between 40 and 50 years old who had recovered from COVID-19. Sequenced input: peripheral blood. The DNA of the CDR3 is TGTGCCAGCAGTTTTTTGGGGCCTGGCTACGAGCAGTACTTC. Translating it yields CASSFLGPGYEQYF.